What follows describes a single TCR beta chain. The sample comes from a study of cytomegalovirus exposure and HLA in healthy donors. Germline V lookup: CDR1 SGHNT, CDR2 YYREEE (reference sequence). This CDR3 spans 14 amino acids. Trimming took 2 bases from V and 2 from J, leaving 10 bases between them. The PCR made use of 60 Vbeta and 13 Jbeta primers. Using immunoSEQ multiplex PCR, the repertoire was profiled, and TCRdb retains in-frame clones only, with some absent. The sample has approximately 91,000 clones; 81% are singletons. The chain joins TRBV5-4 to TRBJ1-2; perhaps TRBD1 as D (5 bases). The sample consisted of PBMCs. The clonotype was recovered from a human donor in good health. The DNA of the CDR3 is TGTGCCAGCAGCTTCCCGGCAGGGAACTATGGCTACACCTTC. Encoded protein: CASSFPAGNYGYTF. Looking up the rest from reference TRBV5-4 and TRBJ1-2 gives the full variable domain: ETGVTQSPTHLIKTRGQQVTLRCSSQSGHNTVSWYQQALGQGPQFIFQYYREEENGRGNFPPRFSGLQFPNYSSELNVNALELDDSALYLCASSFPAGNYGYTFGSGTRLTVV.